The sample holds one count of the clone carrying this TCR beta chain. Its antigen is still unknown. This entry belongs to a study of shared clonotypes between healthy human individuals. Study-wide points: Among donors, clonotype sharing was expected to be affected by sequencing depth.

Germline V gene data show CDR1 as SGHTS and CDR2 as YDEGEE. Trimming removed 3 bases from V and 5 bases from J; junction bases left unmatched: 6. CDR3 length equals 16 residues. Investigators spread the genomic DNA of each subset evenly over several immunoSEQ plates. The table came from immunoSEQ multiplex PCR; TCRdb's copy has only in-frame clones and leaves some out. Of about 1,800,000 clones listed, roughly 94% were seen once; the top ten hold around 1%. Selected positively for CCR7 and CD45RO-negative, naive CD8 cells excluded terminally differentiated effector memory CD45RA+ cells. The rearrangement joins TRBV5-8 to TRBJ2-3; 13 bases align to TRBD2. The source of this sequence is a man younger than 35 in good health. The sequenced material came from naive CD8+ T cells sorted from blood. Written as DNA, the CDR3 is TGTGCCAGCAGCTCACTACTAGCGGGAGGGATAGATACGCAGTATTTT. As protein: CASSSLLAGGIDTQYF.